This T cell receptor beta chain was sequenced for a study of OX40 agonist ivuxolimab in advanced cancers. V trimming: 5 bases; J trimming: 9 bases; junction bases outside the gene matches: 7. This CDR3 is built from 13 residues. Germline V gene lookup returns CDR1 SGHNT and CDR2 YENEEA. This table comes from immunoSEQ multiplex PCR, and its TCRdb copy is limited to in-frame clones, with some not included. The table shows about 25,000 clones, with approximately 86% occurring only once. Remarks on this clone: Its antigen is currently unknown.

General study results and limits: Relative to CD4+, CD8+ T cells held more expanded clones on average.

Specimen: CD4+ or CD8+ T cells sorted from blood, collected in a trial of the OX40 agonist ivuxolimab. The gene calls are TRBV11-3 and TRBJ2-1; 7 nucleotides match TRBD2. The clonotype originates from an adult with an advanced solid tumor such as melanoma, head and neck, liver or kidney cancer. The CDR3: CASSPGLFIEQFF. DNA for the CDR3: TGTGCCAGCAGCCCGGGACTATTTATTGAGCAGTTCTTC.